The 9 T cell receptor beta chains below come from one sample, sequenced in a study of CD8+CD57+ T cells in acquired aplastic anemia. Template material for TCR beta VDJ and CDR3 profiling consisted of genomic DNA. Using its own MiXCR run on the reads, TCRdb lists one record per CDR3 protein. In the table there are 180,000 or so distinct CDR3 sequences, under 50% of which are singletons. The sequenced patients had an expansion of CD8+CD57+ cells seen by flow cytometry. Specimen: sorted CD4+, CD8+, or CD8+CD57+ T cells (not recorded which) from PBMCs. These receptors were obtained from a human donor with aplastic anemia.

This clonotype showed up just once. The rearrangement uses TRBV19 and TRBJ1-5; no reliable D call. Trimming shortened V by 5 bases and J by 0 bases, and 8 bases separated the two germline ends. This CDR3 region has 14 residues. Per germline, CDR1 LNHDA and CDR2 SQIVND (reference sequence). The CDR3: CASSFGNSNQPQHF. In DNA form, the CDR3 reads TGTGCCAGTAGTTTTGGAAATAGCAATCAGCCCCAGCATTTT.

Notes on this clonotype: One end of the junction fails to match germline, which may point to a read error. The V and J genes are TRBV3-1 and TRBJ1-2, with TRBD1 as a possible D gene (5 bases). The germline V gene encodes CDR1 LGHDT and CDR2 YNNKEL (reference sequence). CDR3 size: 14 residues. The CDR3 nucleotides read TGTGCCAGCAGTCAAGAGGGGACTAACTATGGCTACACCTTC. Its translation is CASSQEGTNYGYTF.

V is TRBV29-1 and J is TRBJ2-3; 9 bases map to TRBD1. Germline V gene sequence: CDR1 SQVTM, CDR2 ANQGSEA. The junction had 8 bases not matched to a gene; V was cut back by 8 bases and J by 2 bases. This CDR3 is built from 14 residues. The CDR3 region has the DNA TGCAGCTTGCGACAGGGGGGAGACACAGATACGCAGTATTTT. Translation: CSLRQGGDTDTQYF.

The rearrangement links TRBV7-8 to TRBJ2-7; TRBD1 matches at 9 bases. Germline V gene sequence: CDR1 SGHVS, CDR2 FQNEAQ. The CDR3 extends over 16 amino acids. V was clipped by 0 bases and J by 3 bases; unmatched bases: 6. CDR3 region: CASSLARPGQGYEQYF. In nucleotides, the CDR3 is TGTGCCAGCAGCTTAGCGAGACCGGGACAGGGCTACGAGCAGTACTTC.

This clonotype was detected only a few times. The chain employs TRBV29-1 and TRBJ2-2, with unresolved D. Germline assignment: CDR1 SQVTM and CDR2 ANQGSEA. The length of the CDR3 is 14 residues. V shed 2 bases and J shed 1 base, with 8 bases lying between them. The CDR3: CSVESGGNTGELFF. CDR3 sequence (DNA): TGCAGCGTTGAAAGTGGCGGGAACACCGGGGAGCTGTTTTTT.

The chain employs TRBV7-9 and TRBJ1-4; D is uncertain. CDR3 length: 13 amino acids. V was cut by 1 base and J by 8 bases, with 8 bases left in between. CDR1 SEHNR and CDR2 FQNEAQ come from the germline V gene (reference sequence). For the CDR3, the DNA is TGTGCCAGCAGCTTAGGGGTCGTGGAAAAACTGTTTTTT. Its protein product is CASSLGVVEKLFF.

This clonotype was counted ten times or more. The V call is TRBV7-9, the J call TRBJ1-5; 11 bases map to TRBD1. Germline trimming cut 8 bases from V and 3 bases from J; bases unmatched to any gene: 3. The CDR3 length is 14 residues. Germline lookup yields CDR1 SEHNR and CDR2 FQNEAQ (reference sequence). The CDR3 spells CASGTGGFNQPQHF. The CDR3 bases are TGTGCCAGCGGGACAGGGGGTTTCAATCAGCCCCAGCATTTT.

The CDR3 is CSVGGAGLRADTQYF. CDR3 DNA sequence: TGCAGCGTTGGTGGAGCGGGCTTACGAGCAGATACGCAGTATTTT. This chain uses TRBV29-1 with TRBJ2-3; tentatively, D is TRBD2 (6 bases). The CDR3 consists of 15 residues. Between the trimmed V and J ends, which lost 4 bases and 4 bases, there was a span of 18 bases. CDR1 and CDR2 (germline): SQVTM, ANQGSEA.

This clonotype occurred once. The chain has TRBV14 and TRBJ2-7; D call uncertain. The CDR3 runs to 16 residues. V was shortened by 7 bases and J by 3 bases, with 22 bases between the two germline ends. Germline V gene data show CDR1 as SGHDN and CDR2 as FVKESK. The CDR3 DNA reads as TGTGCCAGCACCCCTGAGCTCTTAAGCCGAAGCTACGAGCAGTACTTC. Translating gives CASTPELLSRSYEQYF.